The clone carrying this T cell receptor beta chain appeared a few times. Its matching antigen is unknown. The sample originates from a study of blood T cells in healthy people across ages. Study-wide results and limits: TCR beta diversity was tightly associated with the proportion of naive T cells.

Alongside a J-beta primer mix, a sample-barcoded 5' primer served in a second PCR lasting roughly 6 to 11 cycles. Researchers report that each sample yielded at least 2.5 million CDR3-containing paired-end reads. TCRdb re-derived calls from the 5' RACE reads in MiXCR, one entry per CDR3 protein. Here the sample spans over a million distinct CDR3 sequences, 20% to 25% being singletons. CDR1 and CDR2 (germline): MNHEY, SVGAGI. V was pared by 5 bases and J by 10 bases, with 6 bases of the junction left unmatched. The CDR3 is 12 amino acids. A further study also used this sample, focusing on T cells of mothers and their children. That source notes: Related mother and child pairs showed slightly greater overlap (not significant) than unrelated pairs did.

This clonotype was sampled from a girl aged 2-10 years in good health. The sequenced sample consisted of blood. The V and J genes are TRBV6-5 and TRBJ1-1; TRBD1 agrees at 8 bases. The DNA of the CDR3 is TGTGCCAGCAGTGACAGGGGTCGGGGAGCTTTCTTT. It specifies CASSDRGRGAFF.